This entry describes one T cell receptor (beta chain). Original processing notes: It was from reference gene primer amplification that nucleated cell counts were estimated. Repertoires were generated with immunoSEQ multiplex PCR, while TCRdb's copy carries only in-frame clones and drops some. That table furnishes V, J and clone size, whereas the DNA furnished D and trimming. This table has under 200,000 clones, approximately 90% appearing once. This CDR3 has 13 amino acids. The V gene's germline CDR1 is SNHLY and CDR2 FYNNEI. V lost 7 bases to trimming and J lost 4 bases, with 10 bases between them. This specimen belongs to a study of blood T cell repertoires in COVID-19. On the study more broadly: There were acute and convalescent COVID-19 samples, and they came from the United States, Italy and Spain. The analysed material was cDNA or gDNA that came from T cells, B-cell-depleted T cells, or PBMCs.

The source is a man in his fifties or sixties with acute or convalescent COVID-19. The chain uses TRBV2 and TRBJ2-2; weak D call: TRBD1 (6 bases). The sequencing input was peripheral blood. The CDR3 DNA reads as TGTGCCAGCAATTCAGGGGTCACCGGGGAGCTGTTTTTT. It specifies CASNSGVTGELFF.